This record covers a single TCR beta chain. Self-reported history from a screening survey and questionnaire set each donor's cohort. As processed by the authors: Estimated nucleated cell counts came from reference gene primer amplification. Assay used: immunoSEQ multiplex PCR; TCRdb lists only in-frame clones, some missing. The V and J calls and the clone size are those of that table, but D and trimming were determined from the DNA. Here the sample spans 220,000 or so clones, 82% being singletons. Germline assignment: CDR1 SNHLY and CDR2 FYNNEI. The CDR3 contains 15 residues. Germline trimming cut 4 bases from V and 3 bases from J; bases unmatched to any gene: 7. The record originates from a study of blood T cell repertoires in COVID-19. Study information: There were acute and convalescent COVID-19 samples, and they came from the United States, Italy and Spain.

Material for sequencing was PBMCs or T cells enriched from blood (not recorded which). The receptor's source is a woman between 55 and 75 years old who had recovered from COVID-19. V and J are TRBV2 and TRBJ2-3; 7 positions agree with TRBD1. Here the CDR3 DNA reads TGTGCCAGCAGTGTTTTCGGGACAGAAACAGATACGCAGTATTTT. This gives the protein CASSVFGTETDTQYF.